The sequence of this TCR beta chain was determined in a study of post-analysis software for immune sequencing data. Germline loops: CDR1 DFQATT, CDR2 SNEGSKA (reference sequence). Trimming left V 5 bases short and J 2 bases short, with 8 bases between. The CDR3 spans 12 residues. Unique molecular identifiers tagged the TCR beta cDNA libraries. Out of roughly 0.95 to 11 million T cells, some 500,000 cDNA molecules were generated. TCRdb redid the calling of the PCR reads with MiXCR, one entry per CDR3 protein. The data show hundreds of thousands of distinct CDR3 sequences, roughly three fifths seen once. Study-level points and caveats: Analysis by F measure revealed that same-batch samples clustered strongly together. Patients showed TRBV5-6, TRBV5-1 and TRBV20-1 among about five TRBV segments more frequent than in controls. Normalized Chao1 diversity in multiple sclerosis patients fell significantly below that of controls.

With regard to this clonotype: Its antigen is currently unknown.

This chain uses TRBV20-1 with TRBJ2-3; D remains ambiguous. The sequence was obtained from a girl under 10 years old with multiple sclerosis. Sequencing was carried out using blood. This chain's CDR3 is CSAGKNTDTQYF. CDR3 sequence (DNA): TGCAGTGCTGGCAAGAACACAGATACGCAGTATTTT.